Shown below are 4 T cell receptor beta chains from a single sample sequenced in a study of spatial heterogeneity in lung cancer. Noted time point: blood at routine non-recurrence follow-up after resection. Via MiXCR, TCRdb re-called the 5' RACE reads, giving one row per CDR3 protein. The table lists more than 75,000 distinct CDR3 sequences, less than 20% of them singletons, with roughly 22% in the top ten. The specimen was PBMCs, collected at follow-up. These receptors were taken from a male donor with early-stage non-small cell lung cancer.

This sequence joins TRBV3-1 and TRBJ2-7; 11 bases align to TRBD2. J lost 2 bases, V lost 4 bases, and 10 bases had no gene match. CDR1 and CDR2 from the germline V gene are LGHDT and YNNKEL (reference sequence). This CDR3 is 17 amino acids long. CDR3 loop: CASSRDPGLAETYEQYF. The CDR3 DNA reads TGTGCCAGCAGCCGGGACCCGGGACTAGCGGAGACCTACGAGCAGTACTTC.

This sequence joins TRBV10-1 and TRBJ1-1; perhaps TRBD1 as D (5 bases). The germline V gene has CDR1 WNHNN and CDR2 SYGVQD (reference sequence). Trimming removed 3 bases from V and 5 bases from J, with 10 bases in between. This CDR3 region has 13 residues. The CDR3 coding sequence is TGCGCCAGCAGTGAAGGCGGGACGACTGAAGCTTTCTTT. This codes for CASSEGGTTEAFF.

This clonotype was counted a few times. The rearrangement links TRBV4-1 to TRBJ2-7; 10 nucleotides match TRBD2. Trimming removed 0 bases from V and 7 bases from J; junction bases left unmatched: 9. The CDR3 is made up of 16 amino acids. The germline V gene encodes CDR1 MGHRA and CDR2 YSYEKL. The CDR3 sequence: CASSQDGLAAGREQYF. The CDR3 DNA reads as TGCGCCAGCAGCCAAGATGGACTAGCGGCAGGGAGGGAGCAGTACTTC.

This rearrangement joins TRBV2 to TRBJ2-5, with D hard to call. The length of the CDR3 is 15 residues. Germline loops: CDR1 SNHLY, CDR2 FYNNEI. The V and J ends lost 0 bases and 2 bases respectively, with 10 bases between them. CDR3 sequence reads: CASSEALAGQETQYF. DNA for the CDR3: TGTGCCAGCAGTGAAGCGCTTGCTGGTCAAGAGACCCAGTACTTC.